One and the same sample provided the 28 T cell receptor beta chains below, sequenced in a study of response to subunit inactivated influenza vaccine. TCRdb re-called the RT-PCR reads through MiXCR, storing one row per CDR3 protein. The data contain approximately 730,000 distinct CDR3 sequences, around 14% of them seen just once; the ten biggest clones take up 5.5% to 8%. The starting material was PBMCs from blood, obtained about 14 days before vaccination. Receptor source: a man aged 50 or older who received an inactivated influenza vaccine.

This chain connects TRBV9 to TRBJ2-1; TRBD1 matches 12 bases. The germline V gene encodes CDR1 SGDLS and CDR2 YYNGEE. V dropped 2 bases and J dropped 3; count of bases not matched to a gene: 6. This CDR3 has 17 amino acids. CDR3 residues: CASSVGTGGVGYNEQFF. CDR3 DNA sequence: TGTGCCAGCAGCGTGGGGACAGGGGGCGTTGGCTACAATGAGCAGTTCTTC.

This clonotype has more than one count but fewer than ten. This rearrangement joins TRBV21-1 to TRBJ2-5; the D segment call TRBD1 is taken from the table without a DNA check. TRBV21-1 is recorded as a pseudogene. CDR3 length: 14 residues. The CDR3 loop reads CASSNGQDQETQYF. CDR3 sequence (DNA): TGTGCCAGCAGCAACGGACAGGACCAAGAGACCCAGTACTTC.

This clonotype was observed a few times. The genes are TRBV4-3 and TRBJ1-3; 8 bases line up with TRBD1. Unmatched junction bases numbered 4, after V lost 0 bases and J lost 0 bases. The length of the CDR3 is 17 residues. Germline values: CDR1 LGHNA, CDR2 YSLEER. The CDR3 sequence is CASSQETGAFSGNTIYF. The CDR3 coding sequence is TGCGCCAGCAGCCAAGAGACAGGGGCCTTCTCTGGAAACACCATATATTTT.

The V and J genes are TRBV20-1 and TRBJ2-3; 10 nucleotides line up with TRBD2. The CDR3 runs to 17 residues. Germline CDR1 reads DFQATT; CDR2 reads SNEGSKA (reference sequence). Trimming took 0 bases from V and 1 from J; bases not matched to a gene: 7. CDR3 bases: TGCAGTGCTAGAGATCATTCTAGCGGGGGTCGCACAGATACGCAGTATTTT. This translates into CSARDHSSGGRTDTQYF.

At least ten counts were recorded for this clonotype. This chain joins TRBV29-1 and TRBJ2-7, with 8 bases fitting TRBD1. Germline V gives CDR1 SQVTM, CDR2 ANQGSEA. V gave up 7 bases and J gave up 6 bases; unmatched junction bases: 8. The length of the CDR3 is 12 residues. The CDR3 DNA sequence: TGCAGCGGCCGGGACAGGTGGAGCGAGCAGTACTTC. Amino acid sequence: CSGRDRWSEQYF.

This chain joins TRBV10-3 and TRBJ2-5, with D possibly being TRBD2 (6 bases). The CDR3 consists of 13 residues. The V and J ends lost 6 bases and 5 bases respectively, with 13 bases between them. Germline V gene sequence: CDR1 ENHRY, CDR2 SYGVKD. The CDR3 is CAISLTRGETQYF. CDR3 sequence (DNA): TGTGCCATCAGCCTGACTAGAGGCGAGACCCAGTACTTC.

The chain joins TRBV20-1 to TRBJ2-1; perhaps TRBD1 as D (5 bases). V lost 3 bases, J lost 8 bases, and 17 bases lay in between. Looked up from germline, CDR1 is DFQATT and CDR2 is SNEGSKA (reference sequence). The CDR3 runs 14 residues. CDR3 nucleotide sequence: TGCAGTGCTAGTGCCTCTCAGGGCGGCGATGAGCAGTTCTTC. It yields the protein CSASASQGGDEQFF.

This clonotype was seen a few times. V and J are TRBV12-3 or TRBV12-4 and TRBJ1-4; the D gene is possibly TRBD1 (6 bases). The CDR3 spans 15 residues. The V gene lost 6 bases and the J gene lost 2 bases, with 13 bases spanning the gap. The CDR3 DNA sequence: TGTGCCAGCAGAAAACAGGGAACGACTAATGAAAAACTGTTTTTT. Translation gives CASRKQGTTNEKLFF.

This chain uses TRBV5-1 with TRBJ2-5; TRBD2 matches at 8 bases. The CDR3 totals 16 residues. The V gene end was trimmed by 4 bases and the J gene end by 5 bases; junction bases not matched to a gene: 13. The germline CDR1 and CDR2 sequences are SGHRS and YFSETQ. CDR3 loop: CASSPTLAVGMETQYF. For the CDR3, the DNA is TGCGCCAGCAGCCCAACACTAGCGGTAGGAATGGAGACCCAGTACTTC.

The chain couples TRBV27 to TRBJ2-5, with 7 nucleotides matching TRBD2. The germline gives CDR1 MNHEY, CDR2 SMNVEV (reference sequence). Trimming at V came to 3 bases and at J to 3 bases, leaving 10 bases not matched to a gene. The CDR3 runs 16 residues. CDR3 residues: CASSFLASGAKETQYF. The CDR3 DNA reads TGTGCCAGCAGTTTTTTGGCCAGCGGGGCAAAAGAGACCCAGTACTTC.

This clonotype was detected a few times. V usage is TRBV5-5 and J usage is TRBJ1-3; D perhaps matches TRBD1 (5 bases). The length of the CDR3 is 16 residues. V was pared by 2 bases and J by 4 bases, with 16 bases between. Germline lookup yields CDR1 SGHKS and CDR2 YYEKEE (reference sequence). The CDR3 sequence: CASSLQELSLGNTIYF. CDR3 in DNA: TGTGCCAGCAGCTTACAGGAACTTTCTCTGGGAAACACCATATATTTT.

This clonotype has just a few counts. The chain couples TRBV11-2 to TRBJ2-5, with 7 bases fitting TRBD2. V dropped 1 base and J dropped 7; count of bases not matched to a gene: 9. CDR1 and CDR2 from the germline V gene are SGHAT and FQNNGV. The CDR3 has 15 residues. The CDR3 reads CASSLAVSGGGTQYF. The CDR3 DNA follows: TGTGCCAGCAGCTTAGCGGTCTCGGGGGGAGGGACCCAGTACTTC.

This clonotype was counted many times. V gene TRBV12-3 or TRBV12-4 combines with J gene TRBJ1-5; 8 positions match TRBD1. The V gene end was trimmed by 2 bases and the J gene end by 7 bases; junction bases not matched to a gene: 4. CDR3 length: 14 amino acids. CDR3 sequence reads: CASSLSGGWQPQHF. For the CDR3, the DNA is TGTGCCAGCAGTTTATCAGGGGGCTGGCAGCCCCAGCATTTT.

This clonotype was seen more than once but under ten times. The chain recombines TRBV7-2 with TRBJ2-3; 7 bases are a match to TRBD2. CDR1 SGHTA and CDR2 FQGNSA come from the germline V gene. The CDR3 is made up of 17 amino acids. V shed 5 bases and J 5 bases; nucleotides not matched to a gene: 16. Here the CDR3 DNA reads TGTGCCAGCAGCACCCCCCGGGACTACGGAGACGGAGATACGCAGTATTTT. Its protein product is CASSTPRDYGDGDTQYF.

The genes are TRBV3-1 and TRBJ2-2; D ambiguous. The CDR3 is 14 amino acids. The germline V gene encodes CDR1 LGHDT and CDR2 YNNKEL (reference sequence). The V end was cut by 1 base, the J end by 10 bases, with 13 bases between. The CDR3 nucleotides are TGTGCCAGCAGCCAAGCTGGTTCGGGTGTGGAGCTGTTTTTT. It translates to CASSQAGSGVELFF.

The table lists this clonotype with a few counts. J is TRBJ2-5 and V is TRBV29-1; TRBD1 aligns across 8 bases. The trim removed 0 bases at V and 5 bases at J, leaving 14 bases unmatched. The CDR3 spans 17 residues. CDR1 SQVTM and CDR2 ANQGSEA come from the germline V gene. The CDR3 bases are TGCAGCGTTGAAGATTCGGGAAGGCAGGGGGCATGGGAGACCCAGTACTTC. This encodes CSVEDSGRQGAWETQYF.

The CDR3 is CASSLEPGATDTQYF. The CDR3, as DNA: TGTGCCAGCAGCTTGGAGCCAGGGGCGACAGATACGCAGTATTTT. V gene TRBV5-6 combines with J gene TRBJ2-3; tentatively, D is TRBD1 (6 bases). Germline V gene sequence: CDR1 SGHDT, CDR2 YYEEEE. This CDR3 has 15 residues. Trimming left V 0 bases short and J 3 bases short, with 11 bases between.

The chain couples TRBV6-6 to TRBJ2-5; no clear D. The length of the CDR3 is 11 residues. The germline gives CDR1 MNHNY, CDR2 SVGAGI (reference sequence). V lost 0 bases, J lost 11 bases, and 7 bases lay in between. CDR3 loop: CASSYSRDQYF. Written as DNA, the CDR3 is TGTGCCAGCAGTTACTCTAGGGATCAGTACTTC.

This rearrangement joins TRBV15 to TRBJ2-7; 8 bases align to TRBD2. The CDR3 length is 15 residues. In germline, CDR1 is LNHNV, CDR2 YYDKDF (reference sequence). V was pared by 2 bases and J by 0 bases, with 3 bases of the junction left unmatched. CDR3 region: CATSRLAGSSYEQYF. The DNA of the CDR3 is TGTGCCACCAGCAGATTAGCGGGGAGCTCCTACGAGCAGTACTTC.

This sequence joins TRBV29-1 and TRBJ2-1; D is undetermined. The V and J ends lost 6 bases and 3 bases respectively, with 6 bases between them. The CDR3 extends over 11 amino acids. From germline, CDR1 is SQVTM and CDR2 ANQGSEA. DNA of the CDR3: TGCAGCGTCGCCGTCTACAATGAGCAGTTCTTC. It specifies CSVAVYNEQFF.

This chain uses TRBV6-1 with TRBJ2-1; TRBD2 matches 8 bases. Germline CDR1 reads MNHNS; CDR2 reads SASEGT. V shed 2 bases and J 9 bases; nucleotides not matched to a gene: 6. The CDR3 sequence is 14 residues long. The CDR3 coding sequence is TGTGCCAGCAGTGAAAGCGGGAGAACCGCTGAGCAGTTCTTC. Its protein is CASSESGRTAEQFF.

This clonotype came up a few times. This sequence joins TRBV19 and TRBJ1-6, with D unresolved. The V end was cut by 3 bases, the J end by 4 bases, with 10 bases between. CDR1 is LNHDA and CDR2 is SQIVND in the germline V gene (reference sequence). This CDR3 is built from 15 residues. The CDR3 spells CASSISTAYNSPLHF. The CDR3 DNA is TGTGCCAGTAGTATCAGTACTGCTTATAATTCACCCCTCCACTTT.

This clonotype was recorded a few times. The chain is built from TRBV19 and TRBJ2-4; D gene ambiguous. V was pared by 0 bases and J by 2 bases, with 5 bases between. The CDR3 length is 14 residues. Germline CDR1 and CDR2: LNHDA and SQIVND (reference sequence). CDR3 residues: CASSIDRTKNIQYF. The DNA for the CDR3 is TGTGCCAGTAGTATAGACAGGACCAAAAACATTCAGTACTTC.

This clonotype was observed a few times. The chain has TRBV9 and TRBJ2-7; 8 positions agree with TRBD2. The ends lost 3 bases at V and 3 bases at J; junction bases unmatched: 2. Germline V CDR1 and CDR2: SGDLS, YYNGEE. The CDR3 is 13 amino acids. The chain's CDR3 is CASSAGGNYEQYF. As DNA, the CDR3 is TGTGCCAGCAGCGCGGGAGGGAACTACGAGCAGTACTTC.

On this clonotype: An end of the junction differs from the germline gene, which may be a read error. The chain uses TRBV6-5 and TRBJ1-1; TRBD1 is a possible D gene (5 bases). The CDR3 spans 16 residues. The germline V gene has CDR1 MNHEY and CDR2 SVGAGI. In nucleotides, the CDR3 is TGTGCCAACAGTTACACGGCAGGGAGGTCTAACACTGAAGCTTTCTTT. Translating it yields CANSYTAGRSNTEAFF.

This clonotype was detected only a few times. The chain couples TRBV28 to TRBJ1-1; a weak D match, TRBD1 (6 bases). Germline values: CDR1 MDHEN, CDR2 SYDVKM. The CDR3 length is 16 residues. Between the trimmed V and J ends, which lost 6 bases and 7 bases, there was a span of 24 bases. The CDR3 nucleotides read TGTGCCAGCAGACTGACTACAGGGAATCCAACAGGTGAAGCTTTCTTT. Protein sequence: CASRLTTGNPTGEAFF. Full variable domain (rest looked up from reference TRBV28 and TRBJ1-1): DVKVTQSSRYLVKRTGEKVFLECVQDMDHENMFWYRQDPGLGLRLIYFSYDVKMKEKGDIPEGYSVSREKKERFSLILESASTNQTSMYLCASRLTTGNPTGEAFFGQGTRLTVV.

For this clonotype: This clone may be a read error of a much larger clone one base away. The chain combines TRBV10-3 with TRBJ2-2; D not resolved. The CDR3 contains 12 residues. Trimming took off 5 bases at V and 3 bases at J, with 4 bases between the two ends. Germline V CDR1 and CDR2: ENHRY, SYGVKD. CDR3 sequence (DNA): TGTGCCATCAGTACTTACACCGGGGAGCTGTTTTTT. Protein product: CAISTYTGELFF.

The V gene is TRBV20-1, the J gene TRBJ2-7, with D maybe TRBD1 (6 bases). Trimming pared 1 base from V and 4 bases from J, leaving 20 bases between. Germline CDR1 and CDR2: DFQATT and SNEGSKA (reference sequence). CDR3 length: 16 amino acids. Written as DNA, the CDR3 is TGCAGTGCTAGAGGGGGACCCAGGGGTGGATCTTACGAGCAGTACTTC. This translates into CSARGGPRGGSYEQYF.